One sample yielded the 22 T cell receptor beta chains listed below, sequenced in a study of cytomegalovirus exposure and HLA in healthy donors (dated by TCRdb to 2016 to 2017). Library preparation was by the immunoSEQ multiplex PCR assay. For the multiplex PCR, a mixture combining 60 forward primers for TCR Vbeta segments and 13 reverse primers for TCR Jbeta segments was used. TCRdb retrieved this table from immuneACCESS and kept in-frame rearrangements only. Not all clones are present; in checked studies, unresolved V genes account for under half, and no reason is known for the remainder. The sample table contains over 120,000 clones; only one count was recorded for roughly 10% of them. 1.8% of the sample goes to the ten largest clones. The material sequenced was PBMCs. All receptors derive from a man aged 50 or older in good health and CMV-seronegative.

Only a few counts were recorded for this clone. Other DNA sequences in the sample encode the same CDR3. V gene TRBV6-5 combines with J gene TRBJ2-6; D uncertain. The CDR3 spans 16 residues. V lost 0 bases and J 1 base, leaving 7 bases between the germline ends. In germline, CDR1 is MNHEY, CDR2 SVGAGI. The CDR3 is CASSYSEVSGANVLTF. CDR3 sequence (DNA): TGTGCCAGCAGTTACTCTGAGGTATCTGGGGCCAACGTCCTGACTTTC.

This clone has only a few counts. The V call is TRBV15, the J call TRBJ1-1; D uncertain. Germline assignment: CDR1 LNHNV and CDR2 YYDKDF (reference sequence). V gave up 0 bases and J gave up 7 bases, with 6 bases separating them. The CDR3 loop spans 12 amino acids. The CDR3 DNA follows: TGTGCCACCAGCAGAGATAACGGTGAAGCTTTCTTT. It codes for CATSRDNGEAFF.

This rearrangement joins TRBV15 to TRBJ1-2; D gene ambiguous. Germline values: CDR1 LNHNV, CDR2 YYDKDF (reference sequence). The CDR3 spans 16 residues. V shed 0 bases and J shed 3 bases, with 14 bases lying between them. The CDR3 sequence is CATSRDLSSGDYGYTF. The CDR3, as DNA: TGTGCCACCAGCAGAGATCTTTCCTCCGGGGACTATGGCTACACCTTC.

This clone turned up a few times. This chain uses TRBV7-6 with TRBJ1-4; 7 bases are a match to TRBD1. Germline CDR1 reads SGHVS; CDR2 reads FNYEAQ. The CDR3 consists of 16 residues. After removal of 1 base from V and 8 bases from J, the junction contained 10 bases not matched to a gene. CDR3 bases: TGTGCCAGCAGCTTAGGCGGCACAGGGGAAGGGGAAAAACTGTTTTTT. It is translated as CASSLGGTGEGEKLFF.

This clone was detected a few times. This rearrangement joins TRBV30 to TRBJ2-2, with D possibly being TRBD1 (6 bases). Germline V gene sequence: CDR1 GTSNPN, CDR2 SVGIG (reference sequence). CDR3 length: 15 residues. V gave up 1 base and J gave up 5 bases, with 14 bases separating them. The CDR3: CAWSEGRGTTGELFF. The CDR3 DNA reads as TGTGCCTGGAGTGAGGGCAGGGGCACGACCGGGGAGCTGTTTTTT.

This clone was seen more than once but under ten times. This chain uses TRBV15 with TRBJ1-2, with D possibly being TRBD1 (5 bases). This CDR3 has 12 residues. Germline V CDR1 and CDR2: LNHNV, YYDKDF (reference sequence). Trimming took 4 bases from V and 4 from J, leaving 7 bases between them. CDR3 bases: TGTGCCACCAGCACAGACAGCTATGGCTACACCTTC. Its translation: CATSTDSYGYTF.

The CDR3 sequence: CASLSGALYGNEQFF. The CDR3 DNA is TGTGCCAGCCTGAGCGGGGCCCTATATGGGAATGAGCAGTTCTTC. The V call is TRBV2, the J call TRBJ2-1; 7 bases match TRBD2. The CDR3 sequence is 15 residues long. Germline V gene data show CDR1 as SNHLY and CDR2 as FYNNEI. The junction had 14 bases not matched to a gene; V was cut back by 8 bases and J by 7 bases. Based on the CDR3 plus reference TRBV2 and TRBJ2-1, the full variable domain is EPEVTQTPSHQVTQMGQEVILRCVPISNHLYFYWYRQILGQKVEFLVSFYNNEISEKSEIFDDQFSVERPDGSNFTLKIRSTKLEDSAMYFCASLSGALYGNEQFFGPGTRLTVL.

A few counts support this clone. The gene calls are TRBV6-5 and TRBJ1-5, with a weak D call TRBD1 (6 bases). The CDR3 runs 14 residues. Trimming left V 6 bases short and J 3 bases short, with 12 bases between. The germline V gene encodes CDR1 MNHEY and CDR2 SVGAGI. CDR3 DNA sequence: TGTGCCAGCAGCATGGACAGTGTCAATCAGCCCCAGCATTTT. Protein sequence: CASSMDSVNQPQHF.

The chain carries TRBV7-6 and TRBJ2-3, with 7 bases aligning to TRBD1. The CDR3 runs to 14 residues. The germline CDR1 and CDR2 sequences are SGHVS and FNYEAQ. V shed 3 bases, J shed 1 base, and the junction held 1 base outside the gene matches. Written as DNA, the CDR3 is TGTGCCAGCAGCTTTGGACAGGGCACAGATACGCAGTATTTT. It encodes CASSFGQGTDTQYF.

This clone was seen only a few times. In DNA, the CDR3 is TGTGCCAGCAGTGAATACCTACCGGACAGCAGACTCAACTATGGCTACACCTTC. It translates to CASSEYLPDSRLNYGYTF. V gene TRBV2 combines with J gene TRBJ1-2; the D gene is possibly TRBD1 (6 bases). The CDR3 has 18 residues. CDR1 and CDR2 (germline): SNHLY, FYNNEI. V lost 2 bases and J lost 2, with 21 bases in between.

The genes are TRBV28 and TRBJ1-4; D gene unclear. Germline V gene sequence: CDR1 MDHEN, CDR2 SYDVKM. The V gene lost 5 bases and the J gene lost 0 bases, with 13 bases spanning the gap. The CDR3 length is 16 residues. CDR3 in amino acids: CASSAPGSATNEKLFF. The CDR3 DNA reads TGTGCCAGCAGTGCCCCGGGGAGCGCAACTAATGAAAAACTGTTTTTT. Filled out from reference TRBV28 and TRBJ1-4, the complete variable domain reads DVKVTQSSRYLVKRTGEKVFLECVQDMDHENMFWYRQDPGLGLRLIYFSYDVKMKEKGDIPEGYSVSREKKERFSLILESASTNQTSMYLCASSAPGSATNEKLFFGSGTQLSVL.

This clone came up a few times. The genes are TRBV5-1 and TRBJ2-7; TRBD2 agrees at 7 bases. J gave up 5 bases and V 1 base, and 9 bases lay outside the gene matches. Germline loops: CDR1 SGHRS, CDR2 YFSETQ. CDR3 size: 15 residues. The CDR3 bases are TGCGCCAGCAGCTTGACGGGAGGCCGTGAGGACGAGCAGTACTTC. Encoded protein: CASSLTGGREDEQYF.

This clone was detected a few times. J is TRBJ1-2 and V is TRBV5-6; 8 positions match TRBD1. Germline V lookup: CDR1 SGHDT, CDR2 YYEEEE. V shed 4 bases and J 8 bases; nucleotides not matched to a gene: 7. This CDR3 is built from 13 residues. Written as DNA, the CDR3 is TGTGCCAGCAGCCCGACAGGGGTTTACGGCTACACCTTC. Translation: CASSPTGVYGYTF.

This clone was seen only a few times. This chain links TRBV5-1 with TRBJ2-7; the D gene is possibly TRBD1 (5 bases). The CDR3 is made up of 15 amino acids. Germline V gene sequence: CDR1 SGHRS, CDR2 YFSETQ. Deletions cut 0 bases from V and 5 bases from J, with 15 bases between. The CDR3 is CASSLVDRSRDEQYF. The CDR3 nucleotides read TGCGCCAGCAGCTTGGTCGACCGATCCAGGGACGAGCAGTACTTC.

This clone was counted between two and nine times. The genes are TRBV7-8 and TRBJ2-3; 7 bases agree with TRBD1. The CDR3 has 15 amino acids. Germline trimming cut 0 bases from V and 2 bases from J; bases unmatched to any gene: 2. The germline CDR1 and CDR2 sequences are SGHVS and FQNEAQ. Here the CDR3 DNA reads TGTGCCAGCAGCTTAGCTCAGGGGGTCACAGATACGCAGTATTTT. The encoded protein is CASSLAQGVTDTQYF.

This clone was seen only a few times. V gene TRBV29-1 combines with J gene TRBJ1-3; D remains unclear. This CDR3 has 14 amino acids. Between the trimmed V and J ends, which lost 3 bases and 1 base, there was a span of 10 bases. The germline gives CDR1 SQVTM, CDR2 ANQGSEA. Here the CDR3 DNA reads TGCAGCGTTGATACTACCGAGTCTGGAAACACCATATATTTT. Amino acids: CSVDTTESGNTIYF.

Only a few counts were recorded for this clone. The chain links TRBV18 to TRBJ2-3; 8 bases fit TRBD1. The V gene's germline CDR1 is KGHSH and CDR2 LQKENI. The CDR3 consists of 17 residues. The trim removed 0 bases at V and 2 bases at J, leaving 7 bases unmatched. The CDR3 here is CASSPPRGQEHTDTQYF. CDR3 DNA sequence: TGTGCCAGCTCACCACCTCGGGGACAGGAACACACAGATACGCAGTATTTT.

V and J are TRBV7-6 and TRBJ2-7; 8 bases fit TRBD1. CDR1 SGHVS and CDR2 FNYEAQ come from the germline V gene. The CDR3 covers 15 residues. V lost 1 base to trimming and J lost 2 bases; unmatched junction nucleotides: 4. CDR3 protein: CASSLGQGATYEQYF. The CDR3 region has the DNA TGTGCCAGCAGCTTAGGCCAGGGGGCTACCTACGAGCAGTACTTC. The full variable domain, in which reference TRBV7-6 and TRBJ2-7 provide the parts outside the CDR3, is GAGVSQSPRYKVTKRGQDVALRCDPISGHVSLYWYRQALGQGPEFLTYFNYEAQQDKSGLPNDRFSAERPEGSISTLTIQRTEQRDSAMYRCASSLGQGATYEQYFGPGTRLTVT.

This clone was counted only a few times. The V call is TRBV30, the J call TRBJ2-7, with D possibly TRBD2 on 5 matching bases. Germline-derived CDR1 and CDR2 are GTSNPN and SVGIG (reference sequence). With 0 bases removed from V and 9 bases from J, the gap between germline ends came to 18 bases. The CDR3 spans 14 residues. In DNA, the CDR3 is TGTGCCTGGAGTGTAGCGGCTAGCTCTCCCCGGCAGTACTTC. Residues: CAWSVAASSPRQYF.

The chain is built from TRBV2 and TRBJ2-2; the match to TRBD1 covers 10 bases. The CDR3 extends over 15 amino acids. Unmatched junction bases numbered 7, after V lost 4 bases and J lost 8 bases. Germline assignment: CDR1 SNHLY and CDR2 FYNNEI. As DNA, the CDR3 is TGTGCCAGCAGTGTGGGACAGGGGATTGGAGGGGAGCTGTTTTTT. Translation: CASSVGQGIGGELFF. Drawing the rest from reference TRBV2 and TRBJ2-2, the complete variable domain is EPEVTQTPSHQVTQMGQEVILRCVPISNHLYFYWYRQILGQKVEFLVSFYNNEISEKSEIFDDQFSVERPDGSNFTLKIRSTKLEDSAMYFCASSVGQGIGGELFFGEGSRLTVL.

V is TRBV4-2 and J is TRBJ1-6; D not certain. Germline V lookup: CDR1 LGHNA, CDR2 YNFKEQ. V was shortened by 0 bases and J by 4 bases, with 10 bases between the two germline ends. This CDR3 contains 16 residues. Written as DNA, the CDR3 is TGTGCCAGCAGCCAAGATTTAGAGGAATATAATTCACCCCTCCACTTT. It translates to CASSQDLEEYNSPLHF.

In nucleotides, the CDR3 is TGTGCCAGTAGTCAGGGCAGGGGGCCCCACGAGCAGTACTTC. Protein product: CASSQGRGPHEQYF. V usage is TRBV19 and J usage is TRBJ2-7, with 8 bases identical to TRBD1. After removal of 5 bases from V and 5 bases from J, the junction contained 8 bases not matched to a gene. The germline V gene encodes CDR1 LNHDA and CDR2 SQIVND (reference sequence). The CDR3 has 14 amino acids.